Here is one T cell receptor beta chain with its context. Germline CDR1 reads MNHNS; CDR2 reads SASEGT. CDR3 length equals 14 residues. Trimming took 0 bases from V and 9 from J, leaving 12 bases between them. Sequencing used immunoSEQ multiplex PCR; TCRdb keeps in-frame clones, though not all of them. The top ten hold 0.68% of the sample, which has under 200,000 clones, 90% to 95% seen once. The entry originates in a study of control samples from healthy donors and cancer patients. The sample taken for sequencing was blood. The TCR originated in a woman aged 30 to 39 in good health. This sequence joins TRBV6-1 and TRBJ1-5; D might be TRBD1 (5 bases). The CDR3, as DNA: TGTGCCAGCAGTGAAGCAGGAGGGGAAACGCCCCAGCATTTT. Its translation is CASSEAGGETPQHF.